Sequencing of this T cell receptor beta chain was carried out in a study of blood T cell repertoires in COVID-19. Study-level information: Sites across the United States, Italy and Spain contributed samples from acute and convalescent COVID-19. PBMCs, B-cell-depleted T cells, or T cells were the source of the cDNA or gDNA that made up the material.

The V gene's germline CDR1 is KGHSH and CDR2 LQKENI. V was trimmed by 5 bases and J by 6 bases, leaving 26 bases between them. The CDR3 totals 18 residues. Original data processing: Amplification with reference gene primers provided the estimates of nucleated cell counts. Some clones are missing from TCRdb's copy, which holds only in-frame ones; the method was immunoSEQ multiplex PCR. V and J calls and clone size are copied from that table; D and trimming were computed from the DNA. The sample holds more than 85,000 clones, over 65% seen once. This receptor was taken from a woman older than 75 with acute or convalescent COVID-19. The sample comprised peripheral blood. The chain joins TRBV18 to TRBJ2-4; D gene uncertain. The CDR3 sequence: CASSATAPGGLSVNIQYF. The CDR3 coding sequence is TGTGCCAGCTCAGCAACAGCCCCCGGTGGGCTATCGGTAAACATTCAGTACTTC.